The present TCR beta chain was sequenced within a study of T cells in Graves' hyperthyroidism and ophthalmopathy. Overall study context: The blood sample was taken at first diagnosis, before treatment began.

Amplified TCR beta CDR3 regions came from RNA transcripts. TCR CDR3 underwent first-round RT-PCR with the HTBI primer set. MiXCR, applied by TCRdb to the multiplex PCR reads, yields one record per CDR3 protein. Altogether more than 500,000 distinct CDR3 sequences are present, roughly a sixth being singletons, with the ten largest covering roughly 29%. V lost 3 bases and J lost 5, with 13 bases in between. Germline V gives CDR1 KGHSH, CDR2 LQKENI. This CDR3 contains 14 residues. This clonotype was seen a handful of times. As yet, its antigen is unknown. Study-level findings and limits: Onset of ophthalmopathy came a median about 6.5 months after the model predicted it. By a 13 V-J model, ophthalmopathy was set apart from stable hyperthyroidism. Researchers found most expanded thyroid clonotypes above 0.001 in blood as well.

Sequencing used blood. This TCR derives from a woman aged 30 to 39 with Graves' ophthalmopathy. This rearrangement joins TRBV18 to TRBJ2-5; D uncertain. This chain's CDR3 is CASSPTTKGETQYF. CDR3 DNA: TGTGCCAGCTCACCGACAACTAAAGGGGAGACCCAGTACTTC.